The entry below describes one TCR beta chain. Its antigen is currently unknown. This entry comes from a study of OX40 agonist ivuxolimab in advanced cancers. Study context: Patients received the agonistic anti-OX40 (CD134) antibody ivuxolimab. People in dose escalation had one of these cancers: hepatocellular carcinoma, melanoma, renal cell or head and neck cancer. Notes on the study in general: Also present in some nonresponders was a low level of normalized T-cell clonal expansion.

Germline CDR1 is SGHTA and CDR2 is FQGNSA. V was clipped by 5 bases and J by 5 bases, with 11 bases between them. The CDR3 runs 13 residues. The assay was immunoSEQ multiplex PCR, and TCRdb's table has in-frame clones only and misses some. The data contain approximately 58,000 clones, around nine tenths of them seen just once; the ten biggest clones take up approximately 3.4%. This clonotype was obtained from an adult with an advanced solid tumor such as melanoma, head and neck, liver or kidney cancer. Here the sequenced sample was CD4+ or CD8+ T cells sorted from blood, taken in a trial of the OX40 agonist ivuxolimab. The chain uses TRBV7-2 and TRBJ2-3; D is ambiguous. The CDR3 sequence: CASSPLDKDTQYF. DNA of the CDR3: TGTGCCAGCAGCCCGCTGGATAAAGATACGCAGTATTTT.